These 9 T cell receptor beta chains originate from one sample sequenced in a study of identifying expanded T cells in peripheral blood. Data came from immunoSEQ multiplex PCR; TCRdb stores just in-frame clones and leaves some out. The sample has under 150,000 clones, about 80% seen once. The sample was blood. The source is a person aged 18 to 75 in good health.

The chain has TRBV2 and TRBJ2-7; possibly TRBD2 for D (5 bases). In germline, CDR1 is SNHLY, CDR2 FYNNEI. Trimming shortened V by 2 bases and J by 2 bases, and 7 bases separated the two germline ends. The CDR3 runs 13 residues. CDR3 nucleotides: TGTGCCAGCAGTGAATACGGGACCTACGAGCAGTACTTC. Amino acid sequence: CASSEYGTYEQYF.

The chain links TRBV5-1 to TRBJ2-5; 13 bases agree with TRBD2. Germline assignment: CDR1 SGHRS and CDR2 YFSETQ. The J segment lost 5 bases and the V segment lost 1 base, leaving 2 bases of the junction unmatched. This CDR3 has 15 residues. The DNA for the CDR3 is TGCGCCAGCAGCTTGACTAGCGGGGGGGCGGAGACCCAGTACTTC. Its translation: CASSLTSGGAETQYF.

The chain has TRBV27 and TRBJ1-1; D gene unclear. The V end was cut by 2 bases, the J end by 5 bases, with 15 bases between. This CDR3 region has 15 residues. The germline gives CDR1 MNHEY, CDR2 SMNVEV (reference sequence). Here the CDR3 reads CASSLRGSLRTEAFF. The DNA for the CDR3 is TGTGCCAGCAGTTTACGAGGGTCTCTTAGGACTGAAGCTTTCTTT.

The chain links TRBV7-8 to TRBJ1-3, with D unclear. CDR1 and CDR2 (germline): SGHVS, FQNEAQ. V was pared by 7 bases and J by 4 bases, with 20 bases between. The CDR3 extends over 16 amino acids. The CDR3 here is CASTSLRVQEGNTIYF. The CDR3 DNA reads as TGTGCCAGCACCTCCCTAAGGGTTCAGGAGGGAAACACCATATATTTT.

The V call is TRBV30, the J call TRBJ1-6, with D possibly being TRBD1 (6 bases). The V gene lost 1 base and the J gene lost 7 bases, with 8 bases spanning the gap. Germline V CDR1 and CDR2: GTSNPN, SVGIG (reference sequence). The CDR3 has 13 residues. The CDR3 sequence: CAWSEQGNSPLHF. In nucleotides, the CDR3 is TGTGCCTGGAGTGAACAGGGAAATTCACCCCTCCACTTT.

The J gene is TRBJ2-7, the V gene TRBV27; D gene ambiguous. The CDR3 has 17 residues. V shed 6 bases and J shed 1 base, with 22 bases lying between them. CDR1 and CDR2 from the germline V gene are MNHEY and SMNVEV (reference sequence). The CDR3 reads CASSPKRLSLGSYEQYF. For the CDR3, the DNA is TGTGCCAGCAGCCCTAAACGGCTTTCATTGGGTTCCTACGAGCAGTACTTC.

The V gene is TRBV18, the J gene TRBJ1-2; D is unresolved. There are 13 residues in the CDR3. CDR1 and CDR2 from the germline V gene are KGHSH and LQKENI. The ends were cut back, 6 bases at V and 4 bases at J, with 12 bases in the middle. This CDR3 reads CASSADPSYGYTF. CDR3 nucleotides: TGTGCCAGCTCGGCGGACCCCAGCTATGGCTACACCTTC.

This sequence joins TRBV7-9 and TRBJ1-3, with D unclear. CDR3 length: 13 amino acids. Germline CDR1 SEHNR, CDR2 FQNEAQ (reference sequence). The CDR3 DNA reads as TGTGCGGGCGGTCACTACTCTGGAAACACCATATATTTT. It yields the protein CAGGHYSGNTIYF.

This clone has a handful of counts. V and J are TRBV18 and TRBJ2-2; 8 bases fit TRBD1. The length of the CDR3 is 16 residues. The V gene's germline CDR1 is KGHSH and CDR2 LQKENI. Trimming cost V 6 bases and J 6 bases; bases outside gene matches: 12. DNA of the CDR3: TGTGCCAGCTCCGGGACAGGAGACTCTTCGGCCGGGGAGCTGTTTTTT. This translates into CASSGTGDSSAGELFF. Full variable domain (remainder filled in from reference TRBV18 and TRBJ2-2): NAGVMQNPRHLVRRRGQEARLRCSPMKGHSHVYWYRQLPEEGLKFMVYLQKENIIDESGMPKERFSAEFPKEGPSILRIQQVVRGDSAAYFCASSGTGDSSAGELFFGEGSRLTVL.